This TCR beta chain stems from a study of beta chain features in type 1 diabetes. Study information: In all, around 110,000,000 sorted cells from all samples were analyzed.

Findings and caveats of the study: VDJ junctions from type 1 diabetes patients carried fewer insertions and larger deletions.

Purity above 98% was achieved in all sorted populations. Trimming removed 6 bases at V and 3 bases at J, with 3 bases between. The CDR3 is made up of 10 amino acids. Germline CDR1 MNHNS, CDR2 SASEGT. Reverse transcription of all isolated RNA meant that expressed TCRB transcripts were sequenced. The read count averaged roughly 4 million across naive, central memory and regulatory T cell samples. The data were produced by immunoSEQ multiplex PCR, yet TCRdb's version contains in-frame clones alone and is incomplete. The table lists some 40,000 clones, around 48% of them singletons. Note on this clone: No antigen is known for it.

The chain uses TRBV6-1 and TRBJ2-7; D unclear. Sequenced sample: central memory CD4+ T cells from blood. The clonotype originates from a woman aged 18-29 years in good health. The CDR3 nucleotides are TGTGCCAGCAGCAACTACGAGCAGTACTTC. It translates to CASSNYEQYF.